The T cell receptor beta chain under discussion was sequenced for a study of T cell changes during pregnancy in multiple sclerosis. Assay used: immunoSEQ multiplex PCR; TCRdb lists only in-frame clones, some missing. The data contain over 45,000 clones, 85% to 90% of them singletons. Sequencing was performed on peripheral blood, taken in the first trimester of pregnancy. The sequence derives from a female donor in good health, enrolled as a control in a pregnancy study.

CDR3 in DNA: TGTGCCAGCAGCTTAGCGGCGGATTCTGGAAACACCATATATTTT. Encoded protein: CASSLAADSGNTIYF. The chain uses TRBV7-8 and TRBJ1-3; D is unresolved. V was cut by 0 bases and J by 1 base, with 7 bases left in between. Germline lookup yields CDR1 SGHVS and CDR2 FQNEAQ. This CDR3 contains 15 residues.